This T cell receptor (beta chain) appears in the sequencing data of a study of blood T cell repertoires in COVID-19. This CDR3 comprises 15 residues. The junction had 9 bases not matched to a gene; V was cut back by 3 bases and J by 7 bases. Germline V CDR1 and CDR2: SGHAT, FQNNGV. TCRdb's copy holds only in-frame clones and misses some; the assay was immunoSEQ multiplex PCR. The sample lists some 85,000 clones; 78% were seen once. Sequenced input: peripheral blood. This chain connects TRBV11-2 to TRBJ1-2, with 9 nucleotides matching TRBD1. The TCR sequence derives from a man aged 70 or older with COVID-19, enrolled during active disease. CDR3 amino acids: CASSFGTGWKAGYTF. The CDR3 DNA sequence: TGTGCCAGCAGCTTCGGGACAGGGTGGAAGGCTGGCTACACCTTC.